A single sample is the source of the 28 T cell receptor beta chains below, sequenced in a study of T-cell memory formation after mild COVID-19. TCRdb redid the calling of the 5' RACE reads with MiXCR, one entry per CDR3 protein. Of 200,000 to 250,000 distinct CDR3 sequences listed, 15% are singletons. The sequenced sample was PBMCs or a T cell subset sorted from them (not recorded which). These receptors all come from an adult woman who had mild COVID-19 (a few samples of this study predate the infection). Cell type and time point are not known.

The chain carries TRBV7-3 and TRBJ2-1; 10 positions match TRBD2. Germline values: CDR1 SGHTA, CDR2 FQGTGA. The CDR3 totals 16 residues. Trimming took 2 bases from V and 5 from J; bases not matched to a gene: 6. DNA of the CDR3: TGTGCCAGCAGCTTATTGACTCTAGCGGGGGACAATGAGCAGTTCTTC. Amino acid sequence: CASSLLTLAGDNEQFF.

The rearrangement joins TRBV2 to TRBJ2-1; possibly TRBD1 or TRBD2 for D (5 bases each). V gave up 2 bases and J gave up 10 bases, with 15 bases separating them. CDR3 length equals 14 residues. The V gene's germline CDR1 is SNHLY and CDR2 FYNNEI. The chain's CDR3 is CASSETGIRGEQFF. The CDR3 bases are TGTGCCAGCAGTGAAACGGGGATTAGGGGCGAGCAGTTCTTC.

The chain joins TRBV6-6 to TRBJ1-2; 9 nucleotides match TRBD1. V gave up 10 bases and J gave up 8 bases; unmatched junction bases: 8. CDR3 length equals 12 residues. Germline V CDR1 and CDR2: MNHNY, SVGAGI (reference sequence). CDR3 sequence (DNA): TGTGCCACCGCACAGGGGGCGAGGGGCTACACCTTC. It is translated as CATAQGARGYTF.

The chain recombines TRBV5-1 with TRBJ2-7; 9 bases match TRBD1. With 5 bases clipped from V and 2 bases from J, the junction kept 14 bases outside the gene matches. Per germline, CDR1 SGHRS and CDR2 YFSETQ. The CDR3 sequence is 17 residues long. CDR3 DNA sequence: TGCGCCAGCAGTTTCTTGGTTCGGGACAGGGAGACCTACGAGCAGTACTTC. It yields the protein CASSFLVRDRETYEQYF. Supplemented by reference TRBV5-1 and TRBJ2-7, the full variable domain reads KAGVTQTPRYLIKTRGQQVTLSCSPISGHRSVSWYQQTPGQGLQFLFEYFSETQRNKGNFPGRFSGRQFSNSRSEMNVSTLELGDSALYLCASSFLVRDRETYEQYFGPGTRLTVT.

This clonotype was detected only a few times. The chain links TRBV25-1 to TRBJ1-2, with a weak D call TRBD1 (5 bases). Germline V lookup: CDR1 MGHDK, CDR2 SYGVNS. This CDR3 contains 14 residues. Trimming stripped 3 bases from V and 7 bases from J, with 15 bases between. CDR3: CASSDLRGEGGYTF. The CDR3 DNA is TGTGCCAGCAGTGATTTGAGGGGCGAGGGTGGCTACACCTTC.

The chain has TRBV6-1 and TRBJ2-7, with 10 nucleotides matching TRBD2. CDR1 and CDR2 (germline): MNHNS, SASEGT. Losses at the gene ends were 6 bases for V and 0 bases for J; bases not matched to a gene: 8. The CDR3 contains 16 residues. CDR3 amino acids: CASRRGGTSASYEQYF. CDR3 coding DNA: TGTGCCAGCAGGCGGGGGGGGACTAGCGCCTCCTACGAGCAGTACTTC.

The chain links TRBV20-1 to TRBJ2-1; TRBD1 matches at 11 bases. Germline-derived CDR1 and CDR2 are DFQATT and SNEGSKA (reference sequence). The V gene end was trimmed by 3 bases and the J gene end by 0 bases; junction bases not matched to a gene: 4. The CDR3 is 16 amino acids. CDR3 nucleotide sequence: TGCAGTGCTAGTCTGGGGACAGGGGGCTCCTACAATGAGCAGTTCTTC. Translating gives CSASLGTGGSYNEQFF.

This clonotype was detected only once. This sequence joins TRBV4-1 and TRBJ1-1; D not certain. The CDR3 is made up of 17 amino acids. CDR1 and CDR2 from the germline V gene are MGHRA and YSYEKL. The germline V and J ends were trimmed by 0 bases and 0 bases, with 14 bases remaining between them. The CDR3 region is CASSQDDHGSMNTEAFF. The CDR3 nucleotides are TGCGCCAGCAGCCAAGACGATCATGGGAGCATGAACACTGAAGCTTTCTTT.

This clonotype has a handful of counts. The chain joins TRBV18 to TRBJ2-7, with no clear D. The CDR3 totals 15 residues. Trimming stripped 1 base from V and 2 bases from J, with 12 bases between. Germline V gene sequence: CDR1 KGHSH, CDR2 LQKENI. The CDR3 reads CASSPQGSVTYEQYF. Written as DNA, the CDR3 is TGTGCCAGCTCACCACAAGGAAGCGTCACCTACGAGCAGTACTTC.

This CDR3 is CAAGYSNQPQHF. The CDR3 DNA is TGTGCCGCCGGGTATAGCAATCAGCCCCAGCATTTT. The rearrangement uses TRBV6-6 and TRBJ1-5; unclear D gene. This CDR3 has 12 amino acids. Germline lookup yields CDR1 MNHNY and CDR2 SVGAGI (reference sequence). Trimming removed 11 bases at V and 0 bases at J, with 8 bases between.

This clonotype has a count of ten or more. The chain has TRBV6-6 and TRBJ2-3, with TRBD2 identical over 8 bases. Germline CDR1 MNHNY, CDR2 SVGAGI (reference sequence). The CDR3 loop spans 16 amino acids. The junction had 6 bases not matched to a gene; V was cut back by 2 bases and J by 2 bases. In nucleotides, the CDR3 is TGTGCCAGCAGTTACCCATCACTAGCGGACACAGATACGCAGTATTTT. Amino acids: CASSYPSLADTDTQYF.

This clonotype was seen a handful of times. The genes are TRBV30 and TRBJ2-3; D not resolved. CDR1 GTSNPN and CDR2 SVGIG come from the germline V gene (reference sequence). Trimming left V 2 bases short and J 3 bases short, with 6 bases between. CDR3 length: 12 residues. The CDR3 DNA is TGTGCCTGGAGTCGCAGGACAGATACGCAGTATTTT. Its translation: CAWSRRTDTQYF.

The CDR3 is CASSLEEATEAFF. The CDR3 nucleotides are TGCGCCAGCAGCTTGGAAGAGGCCACTGAAGCTTTCTTT. This chain joins TRBV5-1 and TRBJ1-1; D remains ambiguous. The germline V gene encodes CDR1 SGHRS and CDR2 YFSETQ. V was pared by 0 bases and J by 4 bases, with 7 bases between. The CDR3 has 13 residues.

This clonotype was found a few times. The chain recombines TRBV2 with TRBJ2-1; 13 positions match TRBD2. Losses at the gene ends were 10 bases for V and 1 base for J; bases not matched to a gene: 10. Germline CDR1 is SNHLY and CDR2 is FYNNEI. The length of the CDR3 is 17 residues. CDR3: CANKLAGGPVSYNEQFF. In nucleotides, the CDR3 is TGTGCCAACAAACTAGCGGGAGGGCCGGTATCCTACAATGAGCAGTTCTTC.

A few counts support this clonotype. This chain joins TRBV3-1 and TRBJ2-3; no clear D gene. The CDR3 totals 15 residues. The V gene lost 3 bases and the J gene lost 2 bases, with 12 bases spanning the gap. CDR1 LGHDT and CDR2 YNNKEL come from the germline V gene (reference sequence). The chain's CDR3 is CASSHGSVTTDTQYF. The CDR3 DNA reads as TGTGCCAGCAGCCATGGCTCGGTTACCACAGATACGCAGTATTTT.

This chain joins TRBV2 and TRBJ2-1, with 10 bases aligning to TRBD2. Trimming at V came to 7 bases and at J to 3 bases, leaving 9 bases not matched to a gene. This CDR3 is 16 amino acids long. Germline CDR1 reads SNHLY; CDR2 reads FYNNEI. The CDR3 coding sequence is TGTGCCAGCAATCTCATAGCGGGAGGAATCTACAATGAGCAGTTCTTC. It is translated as CASNLIAGGIYNEQFF.

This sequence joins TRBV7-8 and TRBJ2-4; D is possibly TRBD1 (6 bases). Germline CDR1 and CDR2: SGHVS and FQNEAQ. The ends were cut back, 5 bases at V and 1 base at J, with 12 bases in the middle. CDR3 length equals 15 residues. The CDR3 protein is CASSGQSVAKNIQYF. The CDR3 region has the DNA TGTGCCAGCAGCGGACAGAGCGTGGCCAAAAACATTCAGTACTTC.

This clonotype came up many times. The CDR3 reads CASSSYRDRGNNEQFF. Here the CDR3 DNA reads TGTGCCAGCAGCTCCTACCGGGACAGGGGAAACAATGAGCAGTTCTTC. The chain links TRBV7-2 to TRBJ2-1; 10 bases fit TRBD1. This CDR3 contains 16 residues. Germline CDR1 SGHTA, CDR2 FQGNSA. J lost 5 bases, V lost 4 bases, and 8 bases had no gene match.

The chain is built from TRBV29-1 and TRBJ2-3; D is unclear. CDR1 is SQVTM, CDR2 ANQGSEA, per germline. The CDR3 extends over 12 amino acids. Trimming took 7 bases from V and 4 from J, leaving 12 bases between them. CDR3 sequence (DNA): TGCAGCGCCCTAGAGTCCGCAGATACGCAGTATTTT. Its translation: CSALESADTQYF.

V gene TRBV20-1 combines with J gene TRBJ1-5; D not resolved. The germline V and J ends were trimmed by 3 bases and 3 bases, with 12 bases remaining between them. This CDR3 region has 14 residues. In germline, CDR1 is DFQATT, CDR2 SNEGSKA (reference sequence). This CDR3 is CSARKPGINQPQHF. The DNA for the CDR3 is TGCAGTGCTAGGAAGCCAGGTATCAATCAGCCCCAGCATTTT.

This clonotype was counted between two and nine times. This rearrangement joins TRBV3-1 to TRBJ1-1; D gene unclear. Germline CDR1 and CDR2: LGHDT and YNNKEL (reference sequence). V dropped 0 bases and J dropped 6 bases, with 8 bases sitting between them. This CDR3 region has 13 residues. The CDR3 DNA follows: TGTGCCAGCAGCCAAGATCGAGCGGCTGAAGCTTTCTTT. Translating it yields CASSQDRAAEAFF. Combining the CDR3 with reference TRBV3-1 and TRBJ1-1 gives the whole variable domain DTAVSQTPKYLVTQMGNDKSIKCEQNLGHDTMYWYKQDSKKFLKIMFSYNNKELIINETVPNRFSPKSPDKAHLNLHINSLELGDSAVYFCASSQDRAAEAFFGQGTRLTVV.

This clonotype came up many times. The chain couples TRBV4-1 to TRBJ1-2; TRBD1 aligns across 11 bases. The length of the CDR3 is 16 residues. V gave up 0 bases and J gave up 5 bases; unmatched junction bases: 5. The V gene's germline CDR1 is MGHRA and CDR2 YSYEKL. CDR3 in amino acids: CASSQEGTGGFYGYTF. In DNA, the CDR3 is TGCGCCAGCAGCCAAGAGGGGACAGGGGGGTTTTATGGCTACACCTTC.

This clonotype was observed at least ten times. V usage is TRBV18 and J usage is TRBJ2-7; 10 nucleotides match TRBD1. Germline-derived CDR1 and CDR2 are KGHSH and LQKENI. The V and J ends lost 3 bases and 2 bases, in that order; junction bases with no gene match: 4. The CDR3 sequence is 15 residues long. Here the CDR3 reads CASSPGTGDTYEQYF. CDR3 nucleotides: TGTGCCAGCTCACCTGGGACAGGGGACACCTACGAGCAGTACTTC.

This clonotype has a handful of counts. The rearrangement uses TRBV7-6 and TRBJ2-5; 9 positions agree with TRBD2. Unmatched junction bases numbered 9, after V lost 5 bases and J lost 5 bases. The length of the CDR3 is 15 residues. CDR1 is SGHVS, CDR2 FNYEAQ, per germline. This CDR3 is CASSRTRGTSETQYF. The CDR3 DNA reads TGTGCCAGCAGCCGGACGCGGGGGACTAGCGAGACCCAGTACTTC.

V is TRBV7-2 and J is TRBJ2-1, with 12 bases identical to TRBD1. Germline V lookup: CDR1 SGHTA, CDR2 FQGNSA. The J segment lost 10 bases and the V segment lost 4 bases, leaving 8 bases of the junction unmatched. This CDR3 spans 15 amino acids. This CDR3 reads CASSYRDRGRWEQFF. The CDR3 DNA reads TGTGCCAGCAGCTACCGGGACAGGGGGCGATGGGAGCAGTTCTTC.

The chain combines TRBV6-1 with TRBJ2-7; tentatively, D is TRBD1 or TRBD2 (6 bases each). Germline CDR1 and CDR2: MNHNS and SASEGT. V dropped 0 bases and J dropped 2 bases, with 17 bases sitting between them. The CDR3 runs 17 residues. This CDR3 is CASSEASRGVRTYEQYF. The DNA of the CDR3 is TGTGCCAGCAGTGAAGCTTCTAGGGGGGTGAGGACCTACGAGCAGTACTTC.

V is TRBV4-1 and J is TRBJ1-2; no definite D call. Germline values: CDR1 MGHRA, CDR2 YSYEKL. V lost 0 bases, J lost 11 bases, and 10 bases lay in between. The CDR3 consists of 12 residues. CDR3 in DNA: TGCGCCAGCAGCCAAGACCCAGGACCTTACACCTTC. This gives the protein CASSQDPGPYTF.

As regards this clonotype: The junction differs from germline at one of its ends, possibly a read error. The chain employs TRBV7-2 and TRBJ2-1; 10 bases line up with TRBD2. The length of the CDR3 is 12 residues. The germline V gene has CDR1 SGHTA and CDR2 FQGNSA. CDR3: CASSLSGRERIF. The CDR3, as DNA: TGTGCCAGCAGCTTAAGCGGGAGGGAAAGAATCTTC.